This T cell receptor beta chain was captured by sequencing in a study of blood T cell repertoires in COVID-19. Study-wide context: Spain, Italy and the United States supplied samples that represented acute and convalescent COVID-19. Sources were T cells, B-cell-depleted T cells, or PBMCs; the material itself was cDNA or gDNA.

Germline values: CDR1 LNHDA, CDR2 SQIVND (reference sequence). The CDR3 extends over 14 amino acids. Trimming took off 3 bases at V and 4 bases at J, with 12 bases between the two ends. Original processing methods: Reference gene primer amplification yielded estimated nucleated cell counts. Some clones are missing from TCRdb's copy, which holds only in-frame ones; the method was immunoSEQ multiplex PCR. For V, J and clone size, that table is used; D and trimming come from the DNA. The repertoire holds about 110,000 clones, with around nine tenths as singletons. J is TRBJ1-2 and V is TRBV19; unclear D gene. The TCR comes from a man in his forties with acute or convalescent COVID-19. Input material: peripheral blood. Written as DNA, the CDR3 is TGTGCCAGTAGTATTTCAAACCAAGCCTATGGCTACACCTTC. This codes for CASSISNQAYGYTF.